The 12 T cell receptor beta chains below come from one sample, sequenced in a study of blood T cell repertoires in COVID-19. TCRdb keeps only in-frame clones here, not all; method: immunoSEQ multiplex PCR. The table lists fewer than 200,000 clones, roughly 81% of them singletons, with 7.5% to 8% in the top ten. The sequenced sample consisted of peripheral blood. The receptors shown here come from a man aged 35-49 years who had recovered from COVID-19.

This clone was seen more than once but under ten times. V and J are TRBV7-2 and TRBJ1-1; a possible D gene is TRBD1 (6 bases). The V gene lost 9 bases and the J gene lost 4 bases, with 9 bases spanning the gap. The CDR3 loop spans 11 amino acids. Germline lookup yields CDR1 SGHTA and CDR2 FQGNSA. CDR3 in DNA: TGTGCCAGTGGACAGAGCACTGAAGCTTTCTTT. It encodes CASGQSTEAFF.

The chain has TRBV10-3 and TRBJ2-1, with 8 bases fitting TRBD1. The V and J ends lost 10 bases and 6 bases, in that order; junction bases with no gene match: 11. The CDR3 has 14 amino acids. CDR1 is ENHRY, CDR2 SYGVKD, per germline. This chain's CDR3 is CATQRQGNTNEQFF. The CDR3 DNA sequence: TGTGCCACCCAACGACAGGGGAACACCAATGAGCAGTTCTTC.

V usage is TRBV11-2 and J usage is TRBJ1-6, with unresolved D. V lost 0 bases to trimming and J lost 11 bases, with 11 bases between them. CDR3 size: 14 residues. Germline CDR1 SGHAT, CDR2 FQNNGV. The chain's CDR3 is CASSLENERPPLHF. CDR3 sequence (DNA): TGTGCCAGCAGCTTAGAAAACGAGAGGCCACCCCTCCACTTT. The variable domain in full, completed from reference TRBV11-2 and TRBJ1-6, reads EAGVAQSPRYKIIEKRQSVAFWCNPISGHATLYWYQQILGQGPKLLIQFQNNGVVDDSQLPKDRFSAERLKGVDSTLKIQPAKLEDSAVYLCASSLENERPPLHFGNGTRLTVT.

CDR3 sequence reads: CASSLSDNEQFF. In DNA form, the CDR3 reads TGTGCCAGCAGTTTATCTGACAATGAGCAGTTCTTC. The V gene is TRBV12-3 or TRBV12-4, the J gene TRBJ2-1; no definite D call. The V gene lost 2 bases and the J gene lost 5 bases, with 4 bases spanning the gap. This CDR3 comprises 12 residues.

This chain connects TRBV30 to TRBJ1-5; maybe TRBD1 (6 bases). The CDR3 consists of 15 residues. Trimming took off 0 bases at V and 11 bases at J, with 20 bases between the two ends. The germline V gene has CDR1 GTSNPN and CDR2 SVGIG (reference sequence). The DNA for the CDR3 is TGTGCCTGGAGTGTATGGGGGGGGCAGGGCCAGTCCCAGCATTTT. It encodes CAWSVWGGQGQSQHF. Based on the CDR3 plus reference TRBV30 and TRBJ1-5, the full variable domain is SQTIHQWPATLVQPVGSPLSLECTVEGTSNPNLYWYRQAAGRGLQLLFYSVGIGQISSEVPQNLSASRPQDRQFILSSKKLLLSDSGFYLCAWSVWGGQGQSQHFGDGTRLSIL.

In regard to this clone: At one end, the junction sequence differs from germline, possibly due to a read error. The V gene is TRBV19, the J gene TRBJ1-4; D unclear. CDR3 length: 13 amino acids. CDR1 is LNHDA, CDR2 SQIVND, per germline (reference sequence). The CDR3 here is CASSRAPNEKLFF. The CDR3 bases are TGTGCCAGCAGTAGGGCCCCTAATGAAAAACTGTTTTTT.

The chain uses TRBV7-9 and TRBJ2-1; tentatively, D is TRBD2 (6 bases). Germline CDR1 SEHNR, CDR2 FQNEAQ (reference sequence). CDR3 length: 15 amino acids. Trimming took 1 base from V and 7 from J, leaving 14 bases between them. The CDR3 here is CASSLERARGNEQFF. For the CDR3, the DNA is TGTGCCAGCAGCTTAGAGCGGGCCCGAGGGAATGAGCAGTTCTTC.

The chain uses TRBV11-2 and TRBJ2-7, with TRBD1 as a possible D gene (6 bases). The CDR3 covers 16 residues. Deletions cut 2 bases from V and 5 bases from J, with 19 bases between. Germline assignment: CDR1 SGHAT and CDR2 FQNNGV. The CDR3 sequence: CASSLTQGTAPHEQYF. The CDR3 DNA sequence: TGTGCCAGCAGCTTAACTCAGGGGACGGCCCCCCACGAGCAGTACTTC.

The V gene is TRBV6-5, the J gene TRBJ2-1; the match to TRBD1 covers 8 bases. Germline V gene lookup returns CDR1 MNHEY and CDR2 SVGAGI. V dropped 6 bases and J dropped 5; count of bases not matched to a gene: 6. CDR3 length: 14 residues. The CDR3 DNA reads as TGTGCCAGCAGGGGGACAGGTCTTAACAATGAGCAGTTCTTC. Translation: CASRGTGLNNEQFF.

This chain joins TRBV4-3 and TRBJ1-2; the D is unclear. Trimming took off 0 bases at V and 2 bases at J, with 13 bases between the two ends. Germline V gene data show CDR1 as LGHNA and CDR2 as YSLEER. This CDR3 is 16 amino acids long. CDR3 in DNA: TGCGCCAGCAGCCAAGAGAAATACCCCAGGAACTATGGCTACACCTTC. It yields the protein CASSQEKYPRNYGYTF.

CDR3 DNA sequence: TGTGCCAGCAGCTTGAGGCTCGGAGTGGATACGCAGTATTTT. This codes for CASSLRLGVDTQYF. The chain employs TRBV5-4 and TRBJ2-3; no clear D gene. Deletions cut 1 base from V and 6 bases from J, with 12 bases between. Germline V CDR1 and CDR2: SGHNT, YYREEE (reference sequence). CDR3 length equals 14 residues.

This rearrangement joins TRBV7-6 to TRBJ2-3; the D is unclear. Deletions cut 1 base from V and 4 bases from J, with 6 bases between. The CDR3 covers 13 residues. Germline CDR1 SGHVS, CDR2 FNYEAQ. The CDR3 DNA is TGTGCCAGCAGCTTAGACTATTCAGATACGCAGTATTTT. Its protein product is CASSLDYSDTQYF. Filled out from reference TRBV7-6 and TRBJ2-3, the complete variable domain reads GAGVSQSPRYKVTKRGQDVALRCDPISGHVSLYWYRQALGQGPEFLTYFNYEAQQDKSGLPNDRFSAERPEGSISTLTIQRTEQRDSAMYRCASSLDYSDTQYFGPGTRLTVL.